These T cell receptor beta chains were read from a single sample in a study of blood T cell repertoires in COVID-19. Data came from immunoSEQ multiplex PCR; TCRdb stores just in-frame clones and leaves some out. Among 130,000 to 150,000 clones, just under 85% were seen once, and the ten largest hold about 3.2%. Sequenced input: peripheral blood. These receptors originate from a woman in her thirties or forties with active or convalescent COVID-19. CDR3s include the opening cysteine and the closing phenylalanine or tryptophan. Fields, in order: V gene, clone size, D gene, J gene, CDR3 DNA, CDR3 protein. D genes are given only for firm matches. Only some rows state a clone size, as once, few, many or a class for expanded clones.

>TRBV9|-|-|TRBJ1-4
TGTGCCAGCAGCGTAGCCACGGCTAATGAAAAACTGTTTTTT
CASSVATANEKLFF
>TRBV7-2|-|-|TRBJ1-1
TGTGCCAGCAGCATCTCTCAGGGCACTGAAGCTTTCTTT
CASSISQGTEAFF
>TRBV6-5|-|-|TRBJ1-2
TGTGCCAGCAGCCACCCGGGCAGGGGCGAATATGGCTACACCTTC
CASSHPGRGEYGYTF
>TRBV6-5|-|-|TRBJ1-4
TGTGCCACCGCCCCCGGGACACTTAATGAAAAACTGTTTTTT
CATAPGTLNEKLFF
>TRBV2|-|-|TRBJ1-1
TGTGCCAGCACCGAAGTCCAGGACACTGAAGCTTTCTTT
CASTEVQDTEAFF
>TRBV25-1|-|-|TRBJ2-1
TGTGCCAGCAGTGAATCAAGCGACCTTCGGAGCAATGAGCAGTTCTTC
CASSESSDLRSNEQFF
>TRBV27|few|TRBD1|TRBJ1-5
TGTGCCAGCAGCGGGACAGGGAACCCTAATCAGCCCCAGCATTTT
CASSGTGNPNQPQHF
>TRBV6-6|-|-|TRBJ1-2
TGTGCCAGCAGTGGGGGGGCCTATGGCTACACCTTC
CASSGGAYGYTF
>TRBV7-9|-|TRBD1|TRBJ1-5
TGTGCCAGCAGCTTATACGGCAGGGGGGACAATCAGCCCCAGCATTTT
CASSLYGRGDNQPQHF
>TRBV14|-|-|TRBJ1-3
TGTGCCAGCAGCCAAACCCTTTTGAGGGATGGAAACACCATATATTTT
CASSQTLLRDGNTIYF
>TRBV19|-|-|TRBJ2-1
TGTGCCAGTAGTATAGCCGGGAGTCCGTCCGGGGAGCAGTTCTTC
CASSIAGSPSGEQFF
>TRBV7-9|-|-|TRBJ2-1
TGTGCCAGCAGCGACCGGGGGAGCTCCTACAATGAGCAGTTCTTC
CASSDRGSSYNEQFF
>TRBV12-3/TRBV12-4|-|-|TRBJ2-7
TGTGCCAGCAGTCCATCGGGAATTTACGAGCAGTACTTC
CASSPSGIYEQYF
>TRBV7-2|-|TRBD1|TRBJ2-5
TGTGCCAGCAGCTGGGGACAGGGAGAGACCCAGTACTTC
CASSWGQGETQYF
>TRBV5-1|-|-|TRBJ1-1
TGCGCCAGCAACTACAATCCGATCGCGAACACTGAAGCTTTCTTT
CASNYNPIANTEAFF
>TRBV30|-|-|TRBJ1-2
TGTGCCTGGAGTCTCAACAATGACAGATATGGCTACACCTTC
CAWSLNNDRYGYTF
>TRBV11-2|-|-|TRBJ1-4
TGTGCCAGCAGCTTAGTCTCGGGGGGAAAACTGTTTTTT
CASSLVSGGKLFF
>TRBV5-1|once|-|TRBJ2-3
TGCGCCAGCGCGGAGAGCACAGATACGCAGTATTTT
CASAESTDTQYF
>TRBV29-1|-|TRBD1|TRBJ1-4
TGCAGCGTTAAGGGAACAGGGGGCGAAAAACTGTTTTTT
CSVKGTGGEKLFF
>TRBV30|once|-|TRBJ2-5
TGTGCCTGGAGTGTACAGGGGGGGGTCGAGACCCAGTACTTC
CAWSVQGGVETQYF
>TRBV6-5|-|-|TRBJ1-4
TGTGCCAGCAGTTCCTTGACTAATGAAAAACTGTTTTTT
CASSSLTNEKLFF
>TRBV12-3/TRBV12-4|-|TRBD1|TRBJ2-7
TGTGCCAGCGGGAGACAGGGCCCCGAGCAGTACTTC
CASGRQGPEQYF
>TRBV5-6|-|TRBD1|TRBJ1-2
TGTGCCAGCAGCTTCTCCGGGACAGGGACCGGCTACACCTTC
CASSFSGTGTGYTF
>TRBV27|-|TRBD1|TRBJ1-1
TGTGCCAGCAGTCCGTACGGACAGGGGGCGAACACTGAAGCTTTCTTT
CASSPYGQGANTEAFF
>TRBV18|-|-|TRBJ1-4
TGTGCCAGCTCACCGAGCATGGACAGCGAAAAACTGTTTTTT
CASSPSMDSEKLFF
>TRBV3-1/TRBV3-2|-|TRBD1|TRBJ1-2
TGTGCCAGCAGCCGGGACAGGGAAAGTGGATATGGCTACACCTTC
CASSRDRESGYGYTF
>TRBV28|-|TRBD2|TRBJ2-5
TGTGCCACCATTCGCGGGAGCGCTCAAGAGACCCAGTACTTC
CATIRGSAQETQYF
>TRBV28|few|TRBD2|TRBJ2-1
TGTGCCAGCAGTTCCCACCGGCTAGCGGGGGGCCGATACAATGAGCAGTTCTTC
CASSSHRLAGGRYNEQFF
>TRBV28|-|TRBD2|TRBJ2-1
TGTGCCAGCAGTTCCCCGCCTAGCGGGATGAGAGATGAGCAGTTCTTC
CASSSPPSGMRDEQFF
>TRBV6-6|-|TRBD2|TRBJ2-1
TGTGCCAGCACCGAACCCGGGGGGGGCCACTACAATGAGCAGTTCTTC
CASTEPGGGHYNEQFF
>TRBV5-5|-|-|TRBJ1-1
TGTGCCAGCAGCTTGTCCCACATGAACACTGAAGCTTTCTTT
CASSLSHMNTEAFF
>TRBV7-7|-|-|TRBJ1-4
TGTGCTAGCAGCCGCAGGACAGCAACTAATGAAAAACTGTTTTTT
CASSRRTATNEKLFF
>TRBV7-8|once|TRBD1|TRBJ1-1
TGTGCCAGCAGCTTACAGGGGGTGTATACTGAAGCTTTCTTT
CASSLQGVYTEAFF
>TRBV5-1|once|-|TRBJ2-3
TGCGCCAGCAGCTTGGGGACTACGGCAGATACGCAGTATTTT
CASSLGTTADTQYF
>TRBV30|-|-|TRBJ1-5
TGTGCCTGGGCGAGCGACCCTAATCAGCCCCAGCATTTT
CAWASDPNQPQHF
>TRBV5-8|-|-|TRBJ1-2
TGTGCCAGCAGCTTGGGACAGACGCTTGCAGGCTACACCTTC
CASSLGQTLAGYTF
>TRBV24-1|-|TRBD1|TRBJ1-6
TGTGCCACCAGTGATTTGCCGAAAAGGGGGGACAGGGTCTTTGGACGGTTCAATTCACCCCTCCACTTT
CATSDLPKRGDRVFGRFNSPLHF
>TRBV14|-|TRBD1|TRBJ1-3
TGTGCCAGCAGCCTGGGACAGCTTTCTGGAAACACCATATATTTT
CASSLGQLSGNTIYF
>TRBV6-5|-|TRBD1|TRBJ2-7
TGTGCCATCGGGTCAGGGGACAGCTACGAGCAGTACTTC
CAIGSGDSYEQYF
>TRBV28|-|TRBD1|TRBJ2-7
TGTGCCAGCAGTTTTTCAGGGGGTAACTACGAGCAGTACTTC
CASSFSGGNYEQYF
>TRBV6-2/TRBV6-3|-|TRBD1|TRBJ2-4
TGTGCCAGCAGTCCCCCCGGACAGGGGTCTTTTCAGTACTTC
CASSPPGQGSFQYF
>TRBV28|-|-|TRBJ1-3
TGTGCCAGCAGTTTCCTGACAGGTAGCTCTGGAAACACCATATATTTT
CASSFLTGSSGNTIYF
>TRBV21-1|-|-|TRBJ1-2
TGTGCCAGCAGCTCCCGCGGCAGAGACGTGGACTATGGCTACACCTTC
CASSSRGRDVDYGYTF
>TRBV5-1|-|TRBD1|TRBJ2-5
TGCGCCAGCAGCTTTACAGGGGACCAAGAGACCCAGTACTTC
CASSFTGDQETQYF
>TRBV12-3/TRBV12-4|-|-|TRBJ1-1
TGTGCCAGCAGTTCTCAAGCGGCTTTCTTT
CASSSQAAFF
>TRBV27|-|TRBD2|TRBJ2-7
TGTGCCAGCAGTTTTCGGGAGGGCCCCCCGTACGAGCAGTACTTC
CASSFREGPPYEQYF
>TRBV10-3|-|-|TRBJ2-5
TGTGCCATCAGTGAGTCCCCGGGGGAGACCCAGTACTTC
CAISESPGETQYF
>TRBV25-1|once|-|TRBJ1-2
TGTGCCAGCAGTGTAGGGACAACTAACTATGGCTACACCTTC
CASSVGTTNYGYTF
>TRBV5-1|-|TRBD1|TRBJ1-4
TGCGCCAGCAGCTTGGGCGGGACAGGGGGAGAAAAACTGTTTTTT
CASSLGGTGGEKLFF
>TRBV4-1|-|TRBD2|TRBJ2-1
TGCGCCAGCAGCCAAGACCCAGCGGGGGCCCGCAATGAGCAGTTCTTC
CASSQDPAGARNEQFF